This entry concerns a single T cell receptor beta chain. Its antigen is unknown. This record comes from a study of cytomegalovirus exposure and HLA in healthy donors. The CDR3 runs 15 residues. V trimming: 3 bases; J trimming: 1 base; junction bases outside the gene matches: 3. Germline CDR1 reads LGHNA; CDR2 reads YSLEER. Study-level points and caveats: Most subjects had HLA-A and HLA-B alleles reportedly predicted accurately by TCR beta sequences. V- and J-gene trimming in TCR beta was tied to a missense DCLRE1C variant by an analysis performed later.

This PCR relied on a set of 60 Vbeta primers and 13 Jbeta primers. Profiling relied on immunoSEQ multiplex PCR, and the TCRdb table lists in-frame clones only, not all of them. Across 65,000 to 85,000 clones, the top ten clones capture about 1.5% of the sample. Sequencing was done on a sample of PBMCs. The clonotype was recovered from a woman in her sixties or seventies in good health and CMV-seronegative. The chain combines TRBV4-3 with TRBJ2-3, with 8 bases identical to TRBD1. DNA of the CDR3: TGCGCCAGCAGCCACGACAGGGGACGCACAGATACGCAGTATTTT. Translating gives CASSHDRGRTDTQYF.